The next 9 T cell receptor beta chains were all read from a single sample in a study of CD8+ T cells in alopecia areata. Treatment: oral pan-JAK inhibitor, 5-10 mg twice daily. Sequencing relied on a cDNA template that was reverse transcribed from extracted RNA. Profiling relied on immunoSEQ multiplex PCR, and the TCRdb table lists in-frame clones only, not all of them. This repertoire shows about 300,000 clones, roughly 64% found once; its top ten account for under 2%. Here the sequenced sample was CD4+ T cells sorted from blood, taken at week 24, from a patient treated with tofacitinib. The receptors originated from a human donor with alopecia areata.

This clone appeared a few times. This chain joins TRBV14 and TRBJ2-3, with unresolved D. The CDR3 extends over 16 amino acids. The V end lost 3 bases, the J end lost 0 bases, and 13 bases lay between the germline ends. Germline loops: CDR1 SGHDN, CDR2 FVKESK. The CDR3 is CASSQGSIHSTDTQYF. The CDR3 DNA sequence: TGTGCCAGCAGCCAGGGTTCGATCCATAGCACAGATACGCAGTATTTT.

The V and J genes are TRBV30 and TRBJ2-5; perhaps TRBD2 as D (6 bases). The V end lost 3 bases, the J end lost 5 bases, and 13 bases lay between the germline ends. The CDR3 sequence is 13 residues long. The germline gives CDR1 GTSNPN, CDR2 SVGIG (reference sequence). The CDR3, as DNA: TGTGCCTGGAGCAACAGCCTAGCGGAGACCCAGTACTTC. Translation: CAWSNSLAETQYF.

The chain recombines TRBV4-3 with TRBJ1-6; 9 bases line up with TRBD1. V trimming: 4 bases; J trimming: 5 bases; junction bases outside the gene matches: 3. The CDR3 has 15 amino acids. Germline CDR1 LGHNA, CDR2 YSLEER. The CDR3 region has the DNA TGCGCCAGCAGCCGTCGGACAGGGGATAATTCACCCCTCCACTTT. It yields the protein CASSRRTGDNSPLHF.

J is TRBJ1-1 and V is TRBV5-4; unclear D gene. The CDR3 spans 13 residues. The germline CDR1 and CDR2 sequences are SGHNT and YYREEE (reference sequence). V was trimmed by 2 bases and J by 0 bases, leaving 5 bases between them. The CDR3 bases are TGTGCCAGCAGCTTCACACTGAACACTGAAGCTTTCTTT. It yields the protein CASSFTLNTEAFF.

The chain links TRBV7-9 to TRBJ2-2, with 9 bases aligning to TRBD1. Trimming at V came to 2 bases and at J to 7 bases, leaving 8 bases not matched to a gene. The CDR3 consists of 16 residues. Germline lookup yields CDR1 SEHNR and CDR2 FQNEAQ (reference sequence). CDR3 residues: CASSLRGTGSSGELFF. The CDR3 DNA reads as TGTGCCAGCAGCTTACGCGGGACAGGGTCGAGCGGGGAGCTGTTTTTT.

The chain uses TRBV9 and TRBJ1-1; D gene ambiguous. CDR3 length: 15 amino acids. CDR1 is SGDLS and CDR2 is YYNGEE in the germline V gene. V was clipped by 2 bases and J by 1 base, with 12 bases between them. CDR3: CASSVEPDGNTEAFF. The CDR3, as DNA: TGTGCCAGCAGCGTCGAACCCGATGGGAACACTGAAGCTTTCTTT.

The chain carries TRBV29-1 and TRBJ2-1; D call uncertain. The CDR3 is made up of 15 amino acids. Germline-derived CDR1 and CDR2 are SQVTM and ANQGSEA. The ends were cut back, 4 bases at V and 6 bases at J, with 19 bases in the middle. The CDR3 DNA reads TGCAGCGTTGCACCCCCTAAGGCCTGGGGCAATGAGCAGTTCTTC. It codes for CSVAPPKAWGNEQFF.

Comments on this clone: Other DNA sequences in the same sample also yield this CDR3. J is TRBJ2-5 and V is TRBV5-1, with 7 bases lining up with TRBD1. The CDR3 extends over 14 amino acids. Germline V lookup: CDR1 SGHRS, CDR2 YFSETQ. Trimming cost V 0 bases and J 1 base; bases outside gene matches: 0. CDR3 coding DNA: TGCGCCAGCAGCTTGGACAGGGGCCAAGAGACCCAGTACTTC. Translation gives CASSLDRGQETQYF.

V gene TRBV28 combines with J gene TRBJ2-7; D ambiguous. Deletions cut 6 bases from V and 4 bases from J, with 7 bases between. Germline loops: CDR1 MDHEN, CDR2 SYDVKM. The CDR3 consists of 11 residues. Here the CDR3 reads CASSRQYEQYF. The CDR3 bases are TGTGCCAGCAGCCGCCAGTACGAGCAGTACTTC.